This TCR beta chain was retrieved from a study of cytomegalovirus exposure and HLA in healthy donors. Trimming took off 8 bases at V and 10 bases at J, with 15 bases between the two ends. CDR3 length: 13 residues. CDR1 and CDR2 from the germline V gene are SNHLY and FYNNEI. Everyone who donated was a healthy bone marrow donor. PCR primers comprised 60 Vbeta and 13 Jbeta primers. Libraries were prepared by immunoSEQ multiplex PCR; TCRdb keeps only in-frame clonotypes and omits some of them. Here the sample spans around 100,000 clones, about 81% being singletons. The chain couples TRBV2 to TRBJ1-6; D remains ambiguous. This receptor was obtained from a man in his fifties or sixties in good health and CMV-seronegative. Material: PBMCs. CDR3 nucleotides: TGTGCCAGCCTCTGGGCCATTGGGTCACCCCTCCACTTT. Its protein product is CASLWAIGSPLHF.